This T cell receptor (beta chain) was captured by sequencing in a study of identical twins. Overall study results and limits: The study based its conclusions on cross-sectional statistical analysis and did not follow the same donors.

A universal primer site came from template switching; cDNA carried unique molecular identifiers. TCRdb used MiXCR to reprocess the 5' RACE reads, holding one entry per CDR3 protein. The profile shows about 810,000 distinct CDR3 sequences, 9% to 15% of them singletons. A note on this clonotype: The antigen is unknown.

Germline lookup yields CDR1 MGHRA and CDR2 YSYEKL. Trimming removed 1 base from V and 0 bases from J; junction bases left unmatched: 2. This CDR3 region has 17 residues. Every donor was a healthy Caucasian. These data were also reused for a study on yellow fever vaccine responses in identical twins.

The sequencing sample was made of PBMCs. The TCR originated in a woman aged 18 to 35 in good health. This sequence joins TRBV4-1 and TRBJ2-6; TRBD1 aligns across 8 bases. The CDR3 nucleotides read TGCGCCAGCAGCCAAGGGACAGGGAACTCTGGGGCCAACGTCCTGACTTTC. Amino acid sequence: CASSQGTGNSGANVLTF.